This TCR beta chain was captured in a study of blood T cell repertoires in COVID-19. At the level of the study: Samples representing acute and convalescent COVID-19 were sourced from the United States, Italy and Spain. PBMCs, B-cell-depleted T cells, or T cells provided the cDNA or gDNA that made up the material.

This clone was detected a few times. Germline CDR1 and CDR2: SEHNR and FQNEAQ (reference sequence). The CDR3 runs 15 residues. Trimming stripped 0 bases from V and 10 bases from J, with 13 bases between. Original processing notes: Reference gene primers were amplified, and this amplification served to estimate nucleated cell counts. Sequencing was performed with immunoSEQ multiplex PCR; in TCRdb, only in-frame clones are kept and a portion is missing. The V and J calls and clone size come from that table; D and trimming were worked out from the DNA. The data hold 55,000 to 90,000 clones, with more than 75% observed a single time.

The clonotype originates from a human donor in a cohort sampled during active COVID-19. The sample taken for sequencing was peripheral blood. The chain uses TRBV7-9 and TRBJ1-6; possible D gene TRBD1, 5 bases. CDR3: CASSLAGPGQSPLHF. The CDR3 DNA reads as TGTGCCAGCAGCTTAGCGGGGCCAGGGCAATCACCCCTCCACTTT.